What follows is one T cell receptor beta chain and its context. Its antigen is still unknown. The data were obtained in a study of T cell responses to AZD1222 COVID-19 vaccine. Points from the study as a whole: Donors were largely white British and mainly female; clonal diversity was possibly underestimated.

The germline gives CDR1 SNHLY, CDR2 FYNNEI. The CDR3 runs to 12 residues. Deletions cut 8 bases from V and 7 bases from J, with 14 bases between. This table comes from immunoSEQ multiplex PCR, and its TCRdb copy is limited to in-frame clones, with some not included. The sample lists 110,000 to 150,000 clones, approximately 90% occurring once. The material sequenced was peripheral blood, taken on day 0 of AZD1222 vaccination. The TCR originated in an adult in good health. V gene TRBV2 combines with J gene TRBJ1-2; D unresolved. Here the CDR3 DNA reads TGTGCCAGCTCGAGGGAGTTCGGTGGCTACACCTTC. It codes for CASSREFGGYTF.